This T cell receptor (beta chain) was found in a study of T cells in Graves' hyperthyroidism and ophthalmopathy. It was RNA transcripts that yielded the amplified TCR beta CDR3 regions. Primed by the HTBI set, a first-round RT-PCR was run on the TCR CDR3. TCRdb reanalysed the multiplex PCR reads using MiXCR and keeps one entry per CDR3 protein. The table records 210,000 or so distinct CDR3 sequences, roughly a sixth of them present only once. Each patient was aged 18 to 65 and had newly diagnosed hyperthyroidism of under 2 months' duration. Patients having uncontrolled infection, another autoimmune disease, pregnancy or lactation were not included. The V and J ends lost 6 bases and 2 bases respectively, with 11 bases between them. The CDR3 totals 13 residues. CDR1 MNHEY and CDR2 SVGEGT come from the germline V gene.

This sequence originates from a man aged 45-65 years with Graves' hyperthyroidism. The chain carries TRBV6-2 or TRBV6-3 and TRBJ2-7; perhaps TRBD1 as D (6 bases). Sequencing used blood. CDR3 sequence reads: CASSGTTPYEQYF. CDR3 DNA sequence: TGTGCCAGCAGCGGGACAACACCCTACGAGCAGTACTTC.